A selection of T cell receptor beta chains follows, all from one sample in a study of blood T cell repertoires in COVID-19. TCRdb's table, derived via immunoSEQ multiplex PCR, lists solely in-frame clones and lacks some. The sample lists approximately 40,000 clones; roughly 84% were seen once. The sample taken for sequencing was peripheral blood. The receptors were gathered from a human donor in a cohort sampled during active COVID-19. Both conserved end residues are part of each CDR3. The order of the fields is V gene, clone size, D gene, J gene, CDR3 protein, CDR3 DNA. The D gene is left open where the match is weak. Where a row states a size, it is once, few, many or the class of an expanded clone; other rows omit it.

>TRBV28|.|.|TRBJ2-7
CASSATGTYEQYF
TGTGCCAGCAGTGCGACAGGAACCTACGAGCAGTACTTC
>TRBV18|.|.|TRBJ2-5
CASSPPGRAQETQYF
TGTGCCAGCTCACCACCGGGGAGAGCACAAGAGACCCAGTACTTC
>TRBV5-6|.|.|TRBJ1-2
CASRPVGGVYGYTF
TGTGCCAGCAGACCGGTAGGGGGGGTCTATGGCTACACCTTC
>TRBV2|.|.|TRBJ2-1
CASTPSGYNEQFF
TGTGCCAGCACCCCGTCAGGGTACAATGAGCAGTTCTTC
>TRBV18|.|.|TRBJ1-2
CASSPGQQNYGYTF
TGTGCCAGCTCACCAGGACAGCAAAACTATGGCTACACCTTC
>TRBV20-1|.|TRBD2|TRBJ2-3
CSASSQTSRSDTQYF
TGCAGTGCTAGTAGTCAGACTAGCAGGTCCGATACGCAGTATTTT
>TRBV28|once|.|TRBJ2-3
CASTGGGTDTQYF
TGTGCCAGCACGGGGGGCGGCACAGATACGCAGTATTTT
>TRBV11-3|.|TRBD1|TRBJ2-3
CASSSSLTGGADTQYF
TGTGCCAGCAGCTCCTCATTGACAGGGGGCGCAGATACGCAGTATTTT
>TRBV14|.|.|TRBJ2-2
CASSPFGLAHTGELFF
TGTGCCAGCAGCCCCTTCGGGCTAGCCCACACCGGGGAGCTGTTTTTT
>TRBV2|once|TRBD2|TRBJ2-2
CASSPEAGGTGELFF
TGTGCCAGCTCGCCAGAAGCGGGGGGCACCGGGGAGCTGTTTTTT
>TRBV18|.|.|TRBJ2-1
CASSPGSNNEQFF
TGTGCCAGCTCACCCGGGTCGAACAATGAGCAGTTCTTC
>TRBV27|.|TRBD2|TRBJ2-3
CASSPTSGGTDTQYF
TGTGCCAGCAGTCCTACTAGCGGGGGAACAGATACGCAGTATTTT
>TRBV19|.|TRBD2|TRBJ2-4
CASSIEGLAGGPRYF
TGTGCCAGTAGTATAGAAGGACTAGCGGGGGGGCCGAGGTACTTC
>TRBV3-1/TRBV3-2|.|.|TRBJ2-2
CASSPLRQVTRTGELFF
TGTGCCAGCAGCCCGCTAAGACAGGTAACTCGCACCGGGGAGCTGTTTTTT
>TRBV7-9|.|.|TRBJ2-7
CASSLGIETVPSDEQYF
TGTGCCAGCAGCTTAGGGATCGAGACAGTCCCCTCGGACGAGCAGTACTTC
>TRBV10-3|.|TRBD2|TRBJ2-5
CAIRASTSGGMETQYF
TGTGCCATCAGGGCCTCGACTAGCGGGGGGATGGAGACCCAGTACTTC
>TRBV19|.|TRBD1|TRBJ2-7
CASTSGTGGSYEQYF
TGTGCCAGTACCTCCGGGACAGGGGGTTCCTACGAGCAGTACTTC
>TRBV2|.|TRBD1|TRBJ1-4
CASSAGQANNEKLFF
TGTGCCAGCAGCGCGGGACAGGCGAATAATGAAAAACTGTTTTTT
>TRBV12-3/TRBV12-4|.|.|TRBJ1-3
CASRVDSGNTIYF
TGTGCCAGTAGAGTCGACTCTGGAAACACCATATATTTT
>TRBV25-1|.|.|TRBJ2-7
CASSEYGSYEQYF
TGTGCCAGCAGTGAATATGGTAGCTACGAGCAGTACTTC
>TRBV5-1|.|TRBD1|TRBJ2-3
CASSLGTGEGDTQYF
TGCGCCAGCAGCTTGGGGACAGGGGAGGGAGATACGCAGTATTTT
>TRBV21-1|.|.|TRBJ2-7
CASSRRTDPSSYEQYF
TGTGCCAGCAGCAGAAGGACAGATCCGTCCTCCTACGAGCAGTACTTC
>TRBV27|.|TRBD1|TRBJ1-2
CASSSRGFGYTF
TGTGCCAGCAGTTCCAGGGGGTTTGGCTACACCTTC
>TRBV3-1/TRBV3-2|.|TRBD1|TRBJ1-2
CASSQAAVWTGNGYTF
TGTGCCAGCAGCCAAGCGGCAGTTTGGACAGGTAATGGCTACACCTTC
>TRBV10-3|.|TRBD2|TRBJ2-2
CAAGGTRATGELFF
TGTGCCGCCGGGGGGACTAGGGCCACCGGGGAGCTGTTTTTT
>TRBV7-9|.|.|TRBJ1-1
CASSLGDIRLNTEAFF
TGTGCCAGCAGCTTAGGTGACATTCGACTGAACACTGAAGCTTTCTTT
>TRBV5-1|.|TRBD1|TRBJ2-1
CASSLRDRGLDEQFF
TGCGCCAGCAGCTTGAGGGACAGGGGTCTAGATGAGCAGTTCTTC
>TRBV27|.|TRBD1|TRBJ1-1
CASSLTGGATEAFF
TGTGCCAGCAGTTTAACAGGGGGGGCCACTGAAGCTTTCTTT
>TRBV9|.|TRBD1|TRBJ1-2
CASSLRQGNGYTF
TGTGCCAGCAGCCTCCGACAGGGGAATGGCTACACCTTC
>TRBV2|few|TRBD2|TRBJ2-7
CASSEALSGGAGEQYF
TGTGCCAGCAGTGAAGCGCTGAGCGGGGGGGCCGGGGAGCAGTACTTC
>TRBV11-2|.|TRBD2|TRBJ2-7
CASSSGGGLHYEQYF
TGTGCCAGCAGTTCGGGGGGGGGACTCCACTACGAGCAGTACTTC
>TRBV3-1/TRBV3-2|few|.|TRBJ1-2
CASSQAGRGRGYTF
TGTGCCAGCAGCCAAGCAGGCAGGGGCCGGGGCTACACCTTC
>TRBV2|.|.|TRBJ1-3
CAHTSSGDPGNTIYF
TGTGCCCATACCTCATCGGGGGATCCTGGAAACACCATATATTTT
>TRBV5-1|.|TRBD1|TRBJ2-7
CASSLGHVLGTGLSEQYF
TGCGCCAGCAGCTTGGGGCACGTTCTCGGGACAGGTCTATCCGAGCAGTACTTC
>TRBV4-1|few|TRBD1|TRBJ1-5
CASSQDGTGRGSQHF
TGCGCCAGCAGCCAAGATGGGACGGGCAGGGGGTCCCAGCATTTT
>TRBV2|.|TRBD1|TRBJ1-4
CATRDRREKLFF
TGTGCCACCCGGGACAGACGGGAAAAACTGTTTTTT
>TRBV7-2|.|.|TRBJ2-5
CASSIATNNPTVAQYF
TGTGCCAGCAGTATCGCAACGAATAACCCCACGGTGGCCCAGTACTTC
>TRBV5-4|.|.|TRBJ2-7
CASSLGHSSYEQYF
TGTGCCAGCAGCTTGGGGCATAGCAGTTACGAGCAGTACTTC
>TRBV19|.|TRBD2|TRBJ2-1
CASKRDLGSNEQFF
TGTGCCAGTAAGCGGGATTTGGGATCGAATGAGCAGTTCTTC
>TRBV27|.|TRBD1|TRBJ2-5
CASSLGDRGRETQYF
TGTGCCAGCAGTCTCGGCGACAGGGGGCGTGAGACCCAGTACTTC
>TRBV15|.|TRBD2|TRBJ2-3
CATSRDAGGDTDTQYF
TGTGCCACCAGCAGAGATGCGGGGGGGGACACAGATACGCAGTATTTT
>TRBV28|.|.|TRBJ1-1
CASSSWGQVNTEAFF
TGTGCCAGCAGTTCATGGGGACAAGTGAACACTGAAGCTTTCTTT
>TRBV19|.|.|TRBJ1-5
CASSIGQVSNQPQHF
TGTGCCAGTAGTATAGGGCAGGTTAGCAATCAGCCCCAGCATTTT
>TRBV3-1/TRBV3-2|.|.|TRBJ1-1
CASSQDEGGATEAFF
TGTGCCAGCAGCCAAGATGAAGGGGGGGCAACTGAAGCTTTCTTT